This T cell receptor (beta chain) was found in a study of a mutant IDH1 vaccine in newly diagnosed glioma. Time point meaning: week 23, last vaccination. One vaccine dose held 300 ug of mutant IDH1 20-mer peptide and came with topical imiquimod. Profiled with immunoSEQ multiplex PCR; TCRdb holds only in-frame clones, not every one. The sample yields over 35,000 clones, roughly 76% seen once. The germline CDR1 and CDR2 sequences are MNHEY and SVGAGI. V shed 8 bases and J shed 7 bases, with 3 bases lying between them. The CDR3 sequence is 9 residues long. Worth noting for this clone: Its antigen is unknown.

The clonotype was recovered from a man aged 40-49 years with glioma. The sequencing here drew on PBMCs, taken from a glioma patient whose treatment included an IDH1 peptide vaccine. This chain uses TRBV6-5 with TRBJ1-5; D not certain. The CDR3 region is CASGQPQHF. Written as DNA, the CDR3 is TGTGCCAGCGGCCAGCCCCAGCATTTT.